This TCR beta chain came from a study of T cell responses to AZD1222 COVID-19 vaccine. This clone has just one count. As yet, its antigen is unknown. With 4 bases clipped from V and 5 bases from J, the junction kept 9 bases outside the gene matches. CDR1 SGHDT and CDR2 YYEEEE come from the germline V gene. The CDR3 spans 16 residues. Whole-study results and caveats: Spike-specific TCR breadth and depth both grew after two AZD1222 doses. Among those given AZD1222, only five or six were seropositive at baseline. A mostly white British donor set with more females was recruited, and clonal diversity was possibly underestimated. Unmutated variant regions are reportedly the target of nearly half of TCRs that are spike-specific.

Repertoires were generated with immunoSEQ multiplex PCR, while TCRdb's copy carries only in-frame clones and drops some. The profile shows 65,000 to 95,000 clones, 92% of them singletons. The chain combines TRBV5-6 with TRBJ2-2; 9 nucleotides align to TRBD2. Sequencing was performed on peripheral blood, taken on day 0 of MenACWY control vaccination. The sequence came from an adult in good health. CDR3 amino acids: CASSPVSGSSTGELFF. The CDR3 region has the DNA TGTGCCAGCAGCCCAGTTAGCGGGAGTAGTACCGGGGAGCTGTTTTTT. Full variable domain (missing parts from reference TRBV5-6 and TRBJ2-2): DAGVTQSPTHLIKTRGQQVTLRCSPKSGHDTVSWYQQALGQGPQFIFQYYEEEERQRGNFPDRFSGHQFPNYSSELNVNALLLGDSALYLCASSPVSGSSTGELFFGEGSRLTVL.